What follows are 29 T cell receptor beta chains derived from one specimen sequenced in a study of cytomegalovirus exposure and HLA in healthy donors. Amplification used 60 Vbeta primers and 13 Jbeta primers. Clones were sequenced by immunoSEQ multiplex PCR, and TCRdb holds only the in-frame ones, with some missing. The repertoire holds some 120,000 clones, with around 80% as singletons. Sequenced: PBMCs. These receptors all stem from a woman aged 25 to 39 in good health and CMV-seronegative.

This clone was detected only a few times. The chain recombines TRBV19 with TRBJ2-5, with D unresolved. The CDR3 covers 18 residues. Germline V gene data show CDR1 as LNHDA and CDR2 as SQIVND (reference sequence). Trimming shortened V by 4 bases and J by 1 base, and 22 bases separated the two germline ends. The CDR3 loop is CASSSSPPLGVAQETQYF. DNA for the CDR3: TGTGCCAGTAGTAGTTCCCCTCCCCTCGGAGTAGCCCAAGAGACCCAGTACTTC.

The genes are TRBV5-1 and TRBJ1-3, with 9 nucleotides matching TRBD1. Trimming took 4 bases from V and 4 from J; bases not matched to a gene: 3. This CDR3 contains 14 residues. Germline V CDR1 and CDR2: SGHRS, YFSETQ. The DNA for the CDR3 is TGCGCCAGCAGCCGGACAGGGGCAGGAAACACCATATATTTT. Protein: CASSRTGAGNTIYF.

The V call is TRBV18, the J call TRBJ2-7; maybe TRBD1 (6 bases). The CDR3 spans 15 residues. Germline V gene data show CDR1 as KGHSH and CDR2 as LQKENI. V gave up 0 bases and J gave up 2 bases, with 11 bases separating them. The CDR3 DNA reads TGTGCCAGCTCACCACCGGACAGACTACCCTACGAGCAGTACTTC. This codes for CASSPPDRLPYEQYF.

The CDR3 nucleotides are TGTGCCAGCAGCTTGCAGGCGGACAGGGTAGGCTCTCGGCAGCCCCAGCATTTT. It codes for CASSLQADRVGSRQPQHF. V gene TRBV5-6 combines with J gene TRBJ1-5; 8 bases fit TRBD1. The germline gives CDR1 SGHDT, CDR2 YYEEEE. The ends lost 1 base at V and 7 bases at J; junction bases unmatched: 16. The CDR3 covers 18 residues.

The rearrangement uses TRBV5-5 and TRBJ1-6, with 7 bases lining up with TRBD1. Germline CDR1 SGHKS, CDR2 YYEKEE (reference sequence). This CDR3 has 16 residues. J was trimmed by 9 bases and V by 4 bases; bases with no gene match: 13. The chain's CDR3 is CASSRNNRGESSPLHF. In nucleotides, the CDR3 is TGTGCCAGCAGCCGCAACAACAGGGGAGAGAGTTCACCCCTCCACTTT.

The rearrangement uses TRBV9 and TRBJ1-2; D not certain. Germline V gene sequence: CDR1 SGDLS, CDR2 YYNGEE. The CDR3 is made up of 14 amino acids. Trimming removed 0 bases from V and 0 bases from J, with 6 bases in between. The CDR3 here is CASSVGQSNYGYTF. The CDR3 region has the DNA TGTGCCAGCAGCGTAGGGCAGTCTAACTATGGCTACACCTTC.

This clone occurred once. The rearrangement uses TRBV27 and TRBJ1-2; tentative D call: TRBD1 (5 bases). Trimming removed 3 bases at V and 4 bases at J, with 9 bases between. This CDR3 region has 13 residues. Germline CDR1 is MNHEY and CDR2 is SMNVEV (reference sequence). The CDR3 reads CASSFGQGYGYTF. The CDR3 bases are TGTGCCAGCAGTTTCGGGCAGGGCTATGGCTACACCTTC.

J is TRBJ1-1 and V is TRBV6-1, with D perhaps matching TRBD1 (5 bases). Germline CDR1 is MNHNS and CDR2 is SASEGT. V lost 6 bases to trimming and J lost 7 bases, with 6 bases between them. This CDR3 has 10 residues. The CDR3 DNA reads TGTGCCAGCAGGACAGTTGAAGCTTTCTTT. This sequence encodes CASRTVEAFF.

J is TRBJ2-1 and V is TRBV5-1, with D hard to call. Between the trimmed V and J ends, which lost 0 bases and 8 bases, there was a span of 6 bases. The germline V gene encodes CDR1 SGHRS and CDR2 YFSETQ. The CDR3 is 12 residues long. CDR3 nucleotide sequence: TGCGCCAGCAGCTTGGTACGCGATGAGCAGTTCTTC. Protein: CASSLVRDEQFF.

The genes are TRBV27 and TRBJ2-7, with 9 bases lining up with TRBD1. Per germline, CDR1 MNHEY and CDR2 SMNVEV (reference sequence). The V segment lost 5 bases and the J segment 4 bases; nucleotides outside the gene matches: 6. The CDR3 runs to 14 residues. CDR3 bases: TGTGCCAGCAGTCCCTGGGACAGGGTGTACGAGCAGTACTTC. Translating gives CASSPWDRVYEQYF.

The chain is built from TRBV5-5 and TRBJ2-5; D is undetermined. Between the trimmed V and J ends, which lost 0 bases and 5 bases, there was a span of 14 bases. This CDR3 spans 15 amino acids. Germline V gene sequence: CDR1 SGHKS, CDR2 YYEKEE (reference sequence). CDR3 coding DNA: TGTGCCAGCAGCTTGGGGCAGTTGTCCCTGGAGACCCAGTACTTC. It yields the protein CASSLGQLSLETQYF.

V gene TRBV9 combines with J gene TRBJ2-5, with 12 bases matching TRBD2. Germline V gene lookup returns CDR1 SGDLS and CDR2 YYNGEE. The V segment lost 2 bases and the J segment 5 bases; nucleotides outside the gene matches: 10. CDR3 length: 17 amino acids. The DNA of the CDR3 is TGTGCCAGCAGCGTGGGACAACTAGCGGGGGGAGTGGAGACCCAGTACTTC. Amino acid sequence: CASSVGQLAGGVETQYF.

This clone appeared a few times. The chain links TRBV6-1 to TRBJ1-6; TRBD1 aligns across 7 bases. The CDR3 is 13 residues long. With 8 bases clipped from V and 7 bases from J, the junction kept 5 bases outside the gene matches. Germline V gives CDR1 MNHNS, CDR2 SASEGT. The CDR3 reads CASLPGGNSPLHF. As DNA, the CDR3 is TGTGCCAGCTTGCCAGGGGGAAATTCACCCCTCCACTTT.

This sequence joins TRBV30 and TRBJ1-1; D unclear. V was cut by 2 bases and J by 5 bases, with 15 bases left in between. CDR1 GTSNPN and CDR2 SVGIG come from the germline V gene (reference sequence). CDR3 size: 14 residues. Here the CDR3 reads CAWSSVGWETEAFF. CDR3 sequence (DNA): TGTGCCTGGAGTTCGGTAGGGTGGGAGACTGAAGCTTTCTTT.

The CDR3 DNA sequence: TGTGCCAGCAGCTCCGTCCGGGGGAACTCCTACGAGCAGTACTTC. It yields the protein CASSSVRGNSYEQYF. The chain joins TRBV11-2 to TRBJ2-7; tentatively, D is TRBD2 (6 bases). The CDR3 covers 15 residues. Germline lookup yields CDR1 SGHAT and CDR2 FQNNGV. V lost 4 bases and J 0 bases, leaving 13 bases between the germline ends.

The rearrangement links TRBV4-1 to TRBJ1-6; maybe TRBD1 (5 bases). The germline gives CDR1 MGHRA, CDR2 YSYEKL. V gave up 3 bases and J gave up 4 bases, with 16 bases separating them. The CDR3 totals 17 residues. In DNA form, the CDR3 reads TGCGCCAGCAGCCAGGGGCTTCTCAAAGGATATAATTCACCCCTCCACTTT. This gives the protein CASSQGLLKGYNSPLHF.

The V and J genes are TRBV4-3 and TRBJ2-3; D not resolved. Trimming pared 0 bases from V and 0 bases from J, leaving 10 bases between. Germline-derived CDR1 and CDR2 are LGHNA and YSLEER. This CDR3 spans 16 amino acids. As DNA, the CDR3 is TGCGCCAGCAGCCAAGAAGGCTCGACTAGCACAGATACGCAGTATTTT. This translates into CASSQEGSTSTDTQYF.

This rearrangement joins TRBV6-1 to TRBJ1-2; D remains ambiguous. There are 13 residues in the CDR3. Germline loops: CDR1 MNHNS, CDR2 SASEGT. Trimming took off 10 bases at V and 5 bases at J, with 17 bases between the two ends. CDR3 DNA: TGTGCCAACAGATCCGGACTCCCTTATGGCTACACCTTC. It translates to CANRSGLPYGYTF.

Concerning this clone: Sequence at one end of the junction differs from germline and may be a read error. The rearrangement links TRBV7-9 to TRBJ2-7; D gene unclear. CDR1 SEHNR and CDR2 FQNEAQ come from the germline V gene (reference sequence). The CDR3 contains 11 residues. CDR3 region: CASSLRNAPVF. Written as DNA, the CDR3 is TGTGCCAGCAGCTTGAGAAACGCGCCGGTCTTC.

This sequence joins TRBV6-6 and TRBJ2-1, with 13 bases fitting TRBD2. This CDR3 region has 16 residues. V was clipped by 6 bases and J by 8 bases; unmatched bases: 10. The germline V gene has CDR1 MNHNY and CDR2 SVGAGI (reference sequence). The CDR3 nucleotides are TGTGCCAGCAGGGAACACGGACTAGCGGGAGACGATGAGCAGTTCTTC. Protein product: CASREHGLAGDDEQFF.

The rearrangement links TRBV14 to TRBJ1-2; D is perhaps TRBD1 (6 bases). Germline values: CDR1 SGHDN, CDR2 FVKESK. This CDR3 is built from 13 residues. Trimming stripped 5 bases from V and 6 bases from J, with 13 bases between. The CDR3 loop reads CASSEGEGNGYTF. The CDR3 DNA is TGTGCCAGCAGCGAGGGGGAGGGTAATGGCTACACCTTC.

The chain links TRBV27 to TRBJ2-7; TRBD2 matches at 9 bases. The CDR3 has 16 residues. Unmatched junction bases numbered 11, after V lost 4 bases and J lost 4 bases. Germline V gene sequence: CDR1 MNHEY, CDR2 SMNVEV (reference sequence). CDR3: CASSWSASGIRYEQYF. The CDR3 nucleotides read TGTGCCAGCAGTTGGTCGGCTAGCGGGATACGGTACGAGCAGTACTTC.

The V and J genes are TRBV19 and TRBJ2-7, with 7 bases fitting TRBD1. This CDR3 region has 16 residues. The V gene end was trimmed by 0 bases and the J gene end by 5 bases; junction bases not matched to a gene: 10. Germline V gene data show CDR1 as LNHDA and CDR2 as SQIVND (reference sequence). The DNA of the CDR3 is TGTGCCAGTAGTATAGATCGGGCAGGGGGTCGGGACGAGCAGTACTTC. This codes for CASSIDRAGGRDEQYF.

The rearrangement uses TRBV5-1 and TRBJ2-3, with D perhaps TRBD2 (6 bases). There are 17 residues in the CDR3. V was clipped by 4 bases and J by 0 bases, with 18 bases between them. The germline V gene encodes CDR1 SGHRS and CDR2 YFSETQ. CDR3: CASSRLGIESSTDTQYF. The CDR3 DNA reads as TGCGCCAGCAGCCGACTAGGAATCGAATCTAGCACAGATACGCAGTATTTT.

The gene calls are TRBV5-1 and TRBJ1-2; a weak D match, TRBD1 (5 bases). Germline CDR1 SGHRS, CDR2 YFSETQ. The CDR3 covers 13 residues. Trimming shortened V by 3 bases and J by 4 bases, and 10 bases separated the two germline ends. CDR3 nucleotide sequence: TGCGCCAGCAGCTCCAGGGAACTCTATGGCTACACCTTC. This gives the protein CASSSRELYGYTF.

The chain couples TRBV18 to TRBJ2-7, with 7 nucleotides matching TRBD1. Germline CDR1 is KGHSH and CDR2 is LQKENI. The CDR3 runs to 13 residues. V trimming: 3 bases; J trimming: 5 bases; junction bases outside the gene matches: 4. The CDR3 DNA is TGTGCCAGCTCACCCAGACAGGGAAACGAGCAGTACTTC. This encodes CASSPRQGNEQYF.

The chain employs TRBV7-2 and TRBJ1-1; D not resolved. Germline V gives CDR1 SGHTA, CDR2 FQGNSA. CDR3 size: 13 residues. V lost 0 bases and J 5 bases, leaving 7 bases between the germline ends. CDR3 sequence: CASSLASGTEAFF. The CDR3 region has the DNA TGTGCCAGCAGCTTAGCCTCGGGGACTGAAGCTTTCTTT.

The gene calls are TRBV7-2 and TRBJ2-7; D is possibly TRBD1 (6 bases). Germline CDR1 is SGHTA and CDR2 is FQGNSA. V dropped 4 bases and J dropped 3 bases, with 10 bases sitting between them. The CDR3 runs to 13 residues. The CDR3 spells CASSSTGIYEQYF. CDR3 DNA: TGTGCCAGCAGCTCAACAGGGATCTACGAGCAGTACTTC.

The genes are TRBV2 and TRBJ1-2; 7 bases agree with TRBD1. The CDR3 spans 14 residues. V was pared by 5 bases and J by 0 bases, with 3 bases of the junction left unmatched. Germline V gene lookup returns CDR1 SNHLY and CDR2 FYNNEI. The CDR3: CASSRQGSNYGYTF. The DNA of the CDR3 is TGTGCCAGCAGTCGACAGGGATCTAACTATGGCTACACCTTC.